One and the same sample provided the 13 T cell receptor beta chains below, sequenced in a study of T-cell memory formation after mild COVID-19. TCRdb used MiXCR to reprocess the 5' RACE reads, holding one entry per CDR3 protein. The profile shows around 120,000 distinct CDR3 sequences, roughly 15% of them singletons. Source material: PBMCs or a T cell subset sorted from them (not recorded which). Source of these receptors: an adult woman who had mild COVID-19 (a few samples of this study predate the infection). Cell type and time point are not known.

The genes are TRBV7-6 and TRBJ2-7; 7 nucleotides line up with TRBD2. V lost 2 bases, J lost 4 bases, and 8 bases stayed unmatched. The germline gives CDR1 SGHVS, CDR2 FNYEAQ. This CDR3 contains 15 residues. The CDR3 DNA reads TGTGCCAGCAGCTTAATCGCGGGAGAGAATTACGAGCAGTACTTC. Residues: CASSLIAGENYEQYF.

This clonotype was observed a few times. In DNA, the CDR3 is TGTGCCAGCAGCTATAGCGGGAGCCAACAAGAGACCCAGTACTTC. Translating it yields CASSYSGSQQETQYF. The chain links TRBV7-9 to TRBJ2-5, with TRBD2 matching 9 bases. Trimming removed 4 bases from V and 2 bases from J; junction bases left unmatched: 5. The length of the CDR3 is 15 residues. The germline CDR1 and CDR2 sequences are SEHNR and FQNEAQ (reference sequence).

This clonotype was observed a handful of times. The J gene is TRBJ1-1, the V gene TRBV24-1, with TRBD1 matching over 8 bases. The CDR3 spans 17 residues. The V gene end was trimmed by 1 base and the J gene end by 3 bases; junction bases not matched to a gene: 9. Germline-derived CDR1 and CDR2 are KGHDR and SFDVKD. CDR3 region: CATSDFKYRGGDTEAFF. The CDR3 region has the DNA TGTGCCACCAGTGATTTTAAATACAGGGGGGGAGACACTGAAGCTTTCTTT.

The rearrangement joins TRBV6-5 to TRBJ2-1; 8 bases map to TRBD2. This CDR3 has 16 residues. Unmatched junction bases numbered 8, after V lost 2 bases and J lost 5 bases. CDR1 is MNHEY, CDR2 SVGAGI, per germline. The CDR3 coding sequence is TGTGCCAGCAGTTACGACACGCGGGGGGCGGACAATGAGCAGTTCTTC. Translated, it gives CASSYDTRGADNEQFF.

Only a few counts were recorded for this clonotype. The chain uses TRBV12-3 or TRBV12-4 and TRBJ2-3, with 8 positions matching TRBD2. The CDR3 runs to 14 residues. V shed 7 bases and J 1 base; nucleotides not matched to a gene: 4. CDR3 nucleotide sequence: TGTGCCAGCATTCTAGCGGGTCGCACAGATACGCAGTATTTT. Translated, it gives CASILAGRTDTQYF.

This clonotype showed up just a few times. This chain joins TRBV6-2 or TRBV6-3 and TRBJ1-6; D gene uncertain. CDR3 length equals 15 residues. Germline values: CDR1 MNHEY, CDR2 SVGEGT. The ends were cut back, 8 bases at V and 11 bases at J, with 22 bases in the middle. CDR3 DNA: TGTGCCAGCGGCCCCCCGACACACAGAACTCCACCCCTCCACTTT. Encoded protein: CASGPPTHRTPPLHF.

This clonotype was counted a few times. The chain couples TRBV4-2 to TRBJ2-1; 11 positions match TRBD2. V was clipped by 0 bases and J by 10 bases; unmatched bases: 8. There are 16 residues in the CDR3. From germline, CDR1 is LGHNA and CDR2 YNFKEQ. In DNA form, the CDR3 reads TGTGCCAGCAGCCAAGAGGTTAGCGGGAGGGCCGGCGAGCAGTTCTTC. Amino acid sequence: CASSQEVSGRAGEQFF.

The chain uses TRBV7-8 and TRBJ1-1; weak D call: TRBD1 (5 bases). V gave up 2 bases and J gave up 10 bases, with 41 bases separating them. Germline CDR1 is SGHVS and CDR2 is FQNEAQ. This CDR3 has 22 residues. The CDR3 nucleotides read TGTGCCAGCAGCTTACATGGTGGGTTCTCCGTGACACACGACGGGGACCGGAACTCAGCTTTCTTT. Residues: CASSLHGGFSVTHDGDRNSAFF.

This clonotype came up a few times. The chain has TRBV5-1 and TRBJ2-4; 7 bases map to TRBD1. CDR1 SGHRS and CDR2 YFSETQ come from the germline V gene. V lost 4 bases to trimming and J lost 10 bases; unmatched junction nucleotides: 14. This CDR3 has 15 residues. The CDR3 nucleotides are TGCGCCAGCAGCCCTGGGACAGTCAATCTGGTTATTCAGTACTTC. Translated, it gives CASSPGTVNLVIQYF.

The chain couples TRBV11-2 to TRBJ2-7; D might be TRBD1 or TRBD2, each matching 5 bases. There are 14 residues in the CDR3. The V gene lost 5 bases and the J gene lost 1 base, with 12 bases spanning the gap. Per germline, CDR1 SGHAT and CDR2 FQNNGV. Here the CDR3 DNA reads TGTGCCAGCAGCGGTCTCGGGGCGTCCTACGAGCAGTACTTC. Translating gives CASSGLGASYEQYF.

CDR3 sequence (DNA): TGTGCCAGCAGTCCCCCAAGGGAGGTTCCATACACAGATACGCAGTATTTT. As protein: CASSPPREVPYTDTQYF. The chain is built from TRBV28 and TRBJ2-3; D might be TRBD2 (6 bases). This CDR3 comprises 17 residues. V dropped 5 bases and J dropped 2 bases, with 20 bases sitting between them. Germline assignment: CDR1 MDHEN and CDR2 SYDVKM.

This clonotype appeared a few times. The chain recombines TRBV5-6 with TRBJ2-7, with a weak D call TRBD1 (5 bases). Germline assignment: CDR1 SGHDT and CDR2 YYEEEE. The CDR3 extends over 14 amino acids. V gave up 0 bases and J gave up 4 bases, with 11 bases separating them. The CDR3 DNA sequence: TGTGCCAGCAGCTTGGGCACAGGAAGATACGAGCAGTACTTC. Its protein product is CASSLGTGRYEQYF.

The rearrangement joins TRBV5-5 to TRBJ1-2; tentative D call: TRBD1 (6 bases). CDR1 is SGHKS, CDR2 YYEKEE, per germline (reference sequence). Trimming shortened V by 4 bases and J by 7 bases, and 17 bases separated the two germline ends. The CDR3 has 14 amino acids. The CDR3 region has the DNA TGTGCCAGCAGCAGGGACATCCCCTCGGTTGGCTACACCTTC. Translation gives CASSRDIPSVGYTF.